This is a list of T cell receptor beta chains from one sample in a study of cytomegalovirus exposure and HLA in healthy donors. The data were produced by immunoSEQ multiplex PCR, yet TCRdb's version contains in-frame clones alone and is incomplete. Among 120,000 or so clones listed, 70% to 85% were seen once. The sample consisted of PBMCs. These receptors were taken from a man in his late teens or twenties in good health and CMV-seronegative. Each CDR3 is given with its conserved first and last residue.

V: TRBV5-8
J: TRBJ2-2
CDR3: CASSWEGQGPNTGELFF

V: TRBV7-8
J: TRBJ1-1
CDR3: CASSLGAGTEAFF

V: TRBV14
J: TRBJ1-6
CDR3: CASSYRPTGVNSPLHF

V: TRBV11-2
J: TRBJ2-7
CDR3: CASSTYGASSYEQYF

V: TRBV19
J: TRBJ1-6
CDR3: CASTTDRLHSPLHF

V: TRBV28
J: TRBJ1-5
CDR3: CASSLNSPAGQPQHF

V: TRBV15
J: TRBJ1-5
CDR3: CATSRSGQGSQPQHF

V: TRBV18
J: TRBJ2-5
CDR3: CASSRQASGETQYF

V: TRBV7-8
J: TRBJ2-1
CDR3: CASSSEQGSSNEQFF

V: TRBV5-3
J: TRBJ1-6
CDR3: CARSFRNEVRAQNSPLHF

V: TRBV10-3
J: TRBJ1-2
CDR3: CAISDRAAGQPYTF

V: TRBV20-1
J: TRBJ2-7
CDR3: CSAKDSYEQYF

V: TRBV5-1
J: TRBJ2-1
CDR3: CASSLGAGGPTEQFF

V: TRBV7-2
J: TRBJ1-1
CDR3: CASSPLTEAFF

V: TRBV2
J: TRBJ2-7
CDR3: CASSAYGTGVREQYF

V: TRBV11-2
J: TRBJ2-7
CDR3: CASSYGTVRYEQYF

V: TRBV6-5
J: TRBJ1-1
CDR3: CASSLQGRSGTEAFF

V: TRBV15
J: TRBJ2-3
CDR3: CATSRVVVTSGFTDTQYF